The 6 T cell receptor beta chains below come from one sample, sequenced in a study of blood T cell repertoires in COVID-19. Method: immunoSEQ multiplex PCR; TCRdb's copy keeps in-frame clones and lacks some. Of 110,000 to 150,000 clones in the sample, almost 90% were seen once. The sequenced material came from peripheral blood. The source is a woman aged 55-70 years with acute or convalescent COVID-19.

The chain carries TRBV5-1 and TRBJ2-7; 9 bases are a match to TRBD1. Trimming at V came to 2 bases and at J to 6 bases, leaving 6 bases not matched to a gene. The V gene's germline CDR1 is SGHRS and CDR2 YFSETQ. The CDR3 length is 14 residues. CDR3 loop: CASSFIQGAGEQYF. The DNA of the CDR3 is TGCGCCAGCAGCTTCATACAGGGGGCAGGCGAGCAGTACTTC.

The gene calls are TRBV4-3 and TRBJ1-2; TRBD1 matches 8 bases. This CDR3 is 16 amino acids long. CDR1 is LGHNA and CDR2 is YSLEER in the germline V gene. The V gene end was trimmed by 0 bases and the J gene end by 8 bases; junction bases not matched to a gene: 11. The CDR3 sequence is CASSQESTGETEGYTF. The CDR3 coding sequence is TGCGCCAGCAGCCAAGAATCGACAGGGGAAACGGAGGGCTACACCTTC.

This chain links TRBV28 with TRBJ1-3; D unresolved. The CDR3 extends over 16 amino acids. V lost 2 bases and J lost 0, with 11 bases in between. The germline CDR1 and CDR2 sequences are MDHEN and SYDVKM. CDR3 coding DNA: TGTGCCAGCAGTTTACTGGCGGATTACTCTGGAAACACCATATATTTT. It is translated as CASSLLADYSGNTIYF.

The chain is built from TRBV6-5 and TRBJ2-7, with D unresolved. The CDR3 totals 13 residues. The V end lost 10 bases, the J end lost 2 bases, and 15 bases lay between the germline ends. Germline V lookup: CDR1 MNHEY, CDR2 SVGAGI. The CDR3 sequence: CATVISAAYEQYF. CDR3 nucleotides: TGTGCCACCGTAATTTCTGCGGCCTACGAGCAGTACTTC.

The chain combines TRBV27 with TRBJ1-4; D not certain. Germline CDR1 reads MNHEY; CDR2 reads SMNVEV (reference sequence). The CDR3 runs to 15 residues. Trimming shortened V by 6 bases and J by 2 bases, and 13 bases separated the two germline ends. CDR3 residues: CASRELGFTNEKLFF. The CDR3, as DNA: TGTGCCAGCAGAGAACTAGGGTTCACTAATGAAAAACTGTTTTTT.

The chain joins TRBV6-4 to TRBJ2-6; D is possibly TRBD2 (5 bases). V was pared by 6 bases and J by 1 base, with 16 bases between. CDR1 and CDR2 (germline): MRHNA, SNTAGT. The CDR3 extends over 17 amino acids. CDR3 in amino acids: CASRWVGEGSGANVLTF. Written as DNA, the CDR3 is TGTGCCAGCAGGTGGGTCGGGGAAGGGTCTGGGGCCAACGTCCTGACTTTC.